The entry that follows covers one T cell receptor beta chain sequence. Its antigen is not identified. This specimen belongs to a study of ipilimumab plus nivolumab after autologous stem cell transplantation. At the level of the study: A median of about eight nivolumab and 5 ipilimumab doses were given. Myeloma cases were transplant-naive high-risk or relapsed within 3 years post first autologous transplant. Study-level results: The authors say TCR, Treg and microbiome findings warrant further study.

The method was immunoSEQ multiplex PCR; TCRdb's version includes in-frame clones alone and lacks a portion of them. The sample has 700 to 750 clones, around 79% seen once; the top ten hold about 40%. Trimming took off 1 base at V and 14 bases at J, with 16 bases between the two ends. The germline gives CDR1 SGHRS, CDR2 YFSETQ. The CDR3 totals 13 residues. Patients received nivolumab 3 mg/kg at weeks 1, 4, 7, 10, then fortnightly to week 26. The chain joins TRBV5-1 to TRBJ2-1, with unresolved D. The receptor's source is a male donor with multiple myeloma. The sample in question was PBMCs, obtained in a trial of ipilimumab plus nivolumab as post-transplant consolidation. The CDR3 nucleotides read TGCGCCAGCAGCTTGTCCGATGGTGTGCGGAAGTTCTTC. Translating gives CASSLSDGVRKFF.